This entry lists 4 T cell receptor beta chains sequenced from one sample in a study of HIV-infected patients and healthy controls. TCRdb analysed the 5' RACE reads with MiXCR anew, one entry per CDR3 protein. The profile shows under 70,000 distinct CDR3 sequences, about 19% of them singletons. The material sequenced was CD4+ T cells from blood. The receptors come from a human donor in good health.

The chain couples TRBV12-3 or TRBV12-4 to TRBJ1-1; no firm D call. V dropped 6 bases and J dropped 6 bases, with 8 bases sitting between them. This CDR3 contains 11 residues. CDR3 region: CASRRTSEAFF. The CDR3 DNA follows: TGTGCCAGCAGGCGGACTTCTGAAGCTTTCTTT.

This clonotype was found a few times. This sequence joins TRBV20-1 and TRBJ2-7, with D perhaps TRBD1 or TRBD2 (5 bases each). This CDR3 is 12 amino acids long. V lost 6 bases and J 6 bases, leaving 15 bases between the germline ends. CDR1 and CDR2 (germline): DFQATT, SNEGSKA (reference sequence). CDR3 nucleotide sequence: TGCAGTGCCCCCAGACGTGGGGGCGAGCAGTACTTC. Encoded protein: CSAPRRGGEQYF.

The chain uses TRBV3-1 and TRBJ2-3; D is ambiguous. Per germline, CDR1 LGHDT and CDR2 YNNKEL (reference sequence). The CDR3 loop spans 10 amino acids. V was shortened by 11 bases and J by 6 bases, with 9 bases between the two germline ends. The CDR3 sequence is CAGKGDTQYF. The DNA of the CDR3 is TGTGCCGGCAAAGGGGATACGCAGTATTTT.

CDR3 bases: TGTGCCAGCAGCTGGAGACAGGGGGGTGAAGCTTTCTTT. Translating gives CASSWRQGGEAFF. The rearrangement links TRBV7-2 to TRBJ1-1; 9 positions match TRBD1. Germline CDR1 is SGHTA and CDR2 is FQGNSA. With 4 bases clipped from V and 7 bases from J, the junction kept 4 bases outside the gene matches. The CDR3 runs to 13 residues.